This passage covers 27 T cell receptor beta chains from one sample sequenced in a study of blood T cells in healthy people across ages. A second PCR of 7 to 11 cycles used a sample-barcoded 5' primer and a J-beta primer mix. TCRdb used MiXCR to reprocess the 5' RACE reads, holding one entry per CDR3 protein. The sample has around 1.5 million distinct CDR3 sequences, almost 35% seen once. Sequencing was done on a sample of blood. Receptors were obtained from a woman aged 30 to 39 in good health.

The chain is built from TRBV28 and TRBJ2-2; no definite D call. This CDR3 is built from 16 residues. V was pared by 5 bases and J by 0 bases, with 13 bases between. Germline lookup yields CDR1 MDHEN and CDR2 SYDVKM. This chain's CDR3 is CASSGYIHTNTGELFF. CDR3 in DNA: TGTGCCAGCAGTGGCTATATACATACGAACACCGGGGAGCTGTTTTTT.

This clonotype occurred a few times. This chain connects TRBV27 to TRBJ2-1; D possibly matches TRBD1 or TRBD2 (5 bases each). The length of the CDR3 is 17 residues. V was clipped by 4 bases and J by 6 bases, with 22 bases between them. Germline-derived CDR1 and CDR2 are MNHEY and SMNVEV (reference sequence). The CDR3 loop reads CASSYRTGTLGGNEQFF. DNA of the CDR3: TGTGCCAGCAGTTACCGCACCGGGACCCTAGGAGGCAATGAGCAGTTCTTC.

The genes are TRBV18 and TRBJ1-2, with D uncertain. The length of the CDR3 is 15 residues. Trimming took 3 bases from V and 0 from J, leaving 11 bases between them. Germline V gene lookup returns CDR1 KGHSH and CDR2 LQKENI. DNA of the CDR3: TGTGCCAGCTCACCTGGACGGTTAGCTAACTATGGCTACACCTTC. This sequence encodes CASSPGRLANYGYTF.

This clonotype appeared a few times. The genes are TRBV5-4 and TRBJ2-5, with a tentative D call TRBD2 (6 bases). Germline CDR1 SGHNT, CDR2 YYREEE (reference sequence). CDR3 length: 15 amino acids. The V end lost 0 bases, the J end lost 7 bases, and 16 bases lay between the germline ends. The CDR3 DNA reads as TGTGCCAGCAGCTTGGGGGAGGACTTGCTGCCGACCCAGTACTTC. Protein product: CASSLGEDLLPTQYF.

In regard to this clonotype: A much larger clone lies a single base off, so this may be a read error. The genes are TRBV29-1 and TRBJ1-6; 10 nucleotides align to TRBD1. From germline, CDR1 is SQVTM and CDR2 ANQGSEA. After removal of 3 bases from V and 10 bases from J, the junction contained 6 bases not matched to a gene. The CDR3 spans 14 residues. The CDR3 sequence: CSVDNRQGASPLHF. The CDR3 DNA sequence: TGCAGCGTTGATAACAGACAGGGGGCCTCACCCCTCCACTTT.

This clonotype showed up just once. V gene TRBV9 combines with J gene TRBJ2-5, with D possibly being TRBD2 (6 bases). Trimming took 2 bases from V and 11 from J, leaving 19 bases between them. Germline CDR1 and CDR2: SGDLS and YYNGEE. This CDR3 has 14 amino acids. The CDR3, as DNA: TGTGCCAGCAGCGTCGGGGGATTGTACAATGAGCAGTACTTC. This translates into CASSVGGLYNEQYF.

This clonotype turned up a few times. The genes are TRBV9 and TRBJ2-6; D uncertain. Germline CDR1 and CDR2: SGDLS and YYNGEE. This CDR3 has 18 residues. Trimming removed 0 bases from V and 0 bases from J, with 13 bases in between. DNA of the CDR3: TGTGCCAGCAGCGTAGCTTTTTCGACTGTCTCTGGGGCCAACGTCCTGACTTTC. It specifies CASSVAFSTVSGANVLTF.

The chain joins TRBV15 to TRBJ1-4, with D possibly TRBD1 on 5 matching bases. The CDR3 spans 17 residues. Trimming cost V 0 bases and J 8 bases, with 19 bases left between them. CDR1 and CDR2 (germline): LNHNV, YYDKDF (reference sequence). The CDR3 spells CATSRDRRGAGGEKLFF. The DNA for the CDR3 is TGTGCCACCAGCAGAGATCGCAGAGGGGCGGGGGGAGAAAAACTGTTTTTT. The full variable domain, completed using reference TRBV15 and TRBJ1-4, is DAMVIQNPRYQVTQFGKPVTLSCSQTLNHNVMYWYQQKSSQAPKLLFHYYDKDFNNEADTPDNFQSRRPNTSFCFLDIRSPGLGDTAMYLCATSRDRRGAGGEKLFFGSGTQLSVL.

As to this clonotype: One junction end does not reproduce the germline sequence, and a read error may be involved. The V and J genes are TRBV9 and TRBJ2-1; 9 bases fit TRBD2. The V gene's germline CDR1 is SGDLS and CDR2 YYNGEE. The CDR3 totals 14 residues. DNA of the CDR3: TGTGCCGGCAGCTCCGGGACTAGCTCGGATGAGCAGTTCTTC. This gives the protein CAGSSGTSSDEQFF.

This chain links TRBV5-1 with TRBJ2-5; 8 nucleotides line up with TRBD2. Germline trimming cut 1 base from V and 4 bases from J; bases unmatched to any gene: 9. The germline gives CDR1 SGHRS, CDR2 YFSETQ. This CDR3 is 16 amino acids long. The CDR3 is CASSLLGSGIRETQYF. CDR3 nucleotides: TGCGCCAGCAGCTTGCTTGGTAGCGGGATTCGAGAGACCCAGTACTTC. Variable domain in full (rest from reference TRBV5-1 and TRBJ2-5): KAGVTQTPRYLIKTRGQQVTLSCSPISGHRSVSWYQQTPGQGLQFLFEYFSETQRNKGNFPGRFSGRQFSNSRSEMNVSTLELGDSALYLCASSLLGSGIRETQYFGPGTRLLVL.

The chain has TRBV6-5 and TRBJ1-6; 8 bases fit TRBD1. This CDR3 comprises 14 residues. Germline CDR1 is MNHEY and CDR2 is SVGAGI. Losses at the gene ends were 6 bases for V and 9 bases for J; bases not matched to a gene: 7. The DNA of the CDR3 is TGTGCCAGCAGACTGGACAGGGTGGGTTCACCCCTCCACTTT. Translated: CASRLDRVGSPLHF.

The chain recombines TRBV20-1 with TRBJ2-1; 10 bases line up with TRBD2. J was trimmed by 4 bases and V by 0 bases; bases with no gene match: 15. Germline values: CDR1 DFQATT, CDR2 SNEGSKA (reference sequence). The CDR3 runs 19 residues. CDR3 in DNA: TGCAGTGCTAGAGAGTCTATACTGGAGCGGGGGGGCATTTACAATGAGCAGTTCTTC. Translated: CSARESILERGGIYNEQFF.

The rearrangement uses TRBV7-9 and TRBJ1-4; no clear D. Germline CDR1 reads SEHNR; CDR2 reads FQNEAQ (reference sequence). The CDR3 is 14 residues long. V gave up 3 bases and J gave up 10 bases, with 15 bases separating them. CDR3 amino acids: CASSFSERAGKLFF. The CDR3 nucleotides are TGTGCCAGCAGCTTTTCTGAGAGAGCCGGAAAACTGTTTTTT.

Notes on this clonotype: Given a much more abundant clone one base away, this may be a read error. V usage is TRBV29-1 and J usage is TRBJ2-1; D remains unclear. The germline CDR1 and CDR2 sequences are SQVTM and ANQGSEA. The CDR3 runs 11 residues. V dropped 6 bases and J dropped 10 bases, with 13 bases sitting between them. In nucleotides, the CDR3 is TGCAGCGTGAACCTCTCCGCGGAGCAGTTCTTC. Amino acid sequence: CSVNLSAEQFF.

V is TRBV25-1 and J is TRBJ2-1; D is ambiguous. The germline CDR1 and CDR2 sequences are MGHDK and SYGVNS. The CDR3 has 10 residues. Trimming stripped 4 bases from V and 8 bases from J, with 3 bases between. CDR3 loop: CASSAYEQFF. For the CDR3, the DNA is TGTGCCAGCAGTGCCTATGAGCAGTTCTTC.

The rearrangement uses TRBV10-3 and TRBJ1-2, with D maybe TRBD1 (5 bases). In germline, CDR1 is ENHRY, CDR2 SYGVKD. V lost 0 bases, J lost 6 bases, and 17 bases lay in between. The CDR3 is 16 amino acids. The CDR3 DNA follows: TGTGCCATCAGTGAGTCAGGGACTCCAGGGAGTAATGGCTACACCTTC. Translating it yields CAISESGTPGSNGYTF.

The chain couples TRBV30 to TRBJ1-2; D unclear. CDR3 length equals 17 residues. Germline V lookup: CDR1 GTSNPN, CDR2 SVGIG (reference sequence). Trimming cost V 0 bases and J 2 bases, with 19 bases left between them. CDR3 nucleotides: TGTGCCTGGAGTGTACCTCATGAGTTGGGGAAGAACTATGGCTACACCTTC. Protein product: CAWSVPHELGKNYGYTF.

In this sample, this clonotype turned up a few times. DNA of the CDR3: TGTGCCAGCAGCTTTTGGGGTCAAGAGACCCAGTACTTC. Amino acid sequence: CASSFWGQETQYF. This chain uses TRBV7-6 with TRBJ2-5; D gene uncertain. This CDR3 region has 13 residues. Germline CDR1 is SGHVS and CDR2 is FNYEAQ. V dropped 3 bases and J dropped 2 bases, with 7 bases sitting between them.

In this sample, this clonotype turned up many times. In DNA form, the CDR3 reads TGCGCCAGCAGGACGATTGGGGGACGCGATGAGCAGTTCTTC. Translated, it gives CASRTIGGRDEQFF. V usage is TRBV4-1 and J usage is TRBJ2-1, with D tentatively TRBD1 or TRBD2 (5 bases each). Germline assignment: CDR1 MGHRA and CDR2 YSYEKL. The V gene lost 6 bases and the J gene lost 8 bases, with 17 bases spanning the gap. The CDR3 spans 14 residues.

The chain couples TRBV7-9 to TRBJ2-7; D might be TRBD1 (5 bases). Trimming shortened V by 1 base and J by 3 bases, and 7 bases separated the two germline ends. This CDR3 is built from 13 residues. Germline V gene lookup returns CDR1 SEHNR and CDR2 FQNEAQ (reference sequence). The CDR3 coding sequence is TGTGCCAGCAGCTTAGAAGGGGTCTACGAGCAGTACTTC. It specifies CASSLEGVYEQYF.

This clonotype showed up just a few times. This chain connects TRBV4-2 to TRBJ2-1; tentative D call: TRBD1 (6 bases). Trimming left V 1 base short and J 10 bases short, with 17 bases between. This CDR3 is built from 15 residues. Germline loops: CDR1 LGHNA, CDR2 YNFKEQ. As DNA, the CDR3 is TGTGCCAGCAGCCAAGGCCCGTATTCTAGGGGGGAGCAGTTCTTC. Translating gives CASSQGPYSRGEQFF.

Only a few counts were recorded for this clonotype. The CDR3 DNA reads TGTGCCAGCAGTTTCCACCGGGACATTGAAGCTTTCTTT. It codes for CASSFHRDIEAFF. The chain recombines TRBV27 with TRBJ1-1; possible D gene TRBD1, 6 bases. V was pared by 3 bases and J by 7 bases, with 12 bases between. The CDR3 covers 13 residues. Per the germline V gene, CDR1 is MNHEY and CDR2 is SMNVEV (reference sequence).

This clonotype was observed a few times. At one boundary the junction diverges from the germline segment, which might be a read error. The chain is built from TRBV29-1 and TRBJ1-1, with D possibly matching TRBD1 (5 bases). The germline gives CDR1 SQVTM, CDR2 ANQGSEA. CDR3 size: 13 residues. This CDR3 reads CSGERQSGTEAFF. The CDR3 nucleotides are TGCAGCGGTGAACGACAGAGCGGGACTGAAGCTTTCTTT.

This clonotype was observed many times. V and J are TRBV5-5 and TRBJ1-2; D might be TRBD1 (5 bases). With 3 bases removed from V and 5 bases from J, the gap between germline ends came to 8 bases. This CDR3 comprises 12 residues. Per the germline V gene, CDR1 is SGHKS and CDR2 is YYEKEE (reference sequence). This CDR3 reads CASSWDGYGYTF. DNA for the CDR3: TGTGCCAGCAGCTGGGACGGTTATGGCTACACCTTC.

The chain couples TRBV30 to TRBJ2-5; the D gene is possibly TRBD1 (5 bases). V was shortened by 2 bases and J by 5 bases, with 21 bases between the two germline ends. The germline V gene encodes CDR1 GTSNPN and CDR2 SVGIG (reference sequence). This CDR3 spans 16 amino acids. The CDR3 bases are TGTGCCTGGAGTCGTCGGCAAGAGACAGCTTCCGAGACCCAGTACTTC. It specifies CAWSRRQETASETQYF. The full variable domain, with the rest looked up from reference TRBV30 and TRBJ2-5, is SQTIHQWPATLVQPVGSPLSLECTVEGTSNPNLYWYRQAAGRGLQLLFYSVGIGQISSEVPQNLSASRPQDRQFILSSKKLLLSDSGFYLCAWSRRQETASETQYFGPGTRLLVL.

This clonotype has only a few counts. CDR3 amino acids: CASSPPQSGIRFDTEAFF. The CDR3, as DNA: TGTGCCAGCAGTCCGCCGCAGAGCGGGATTCGATTTGACACTGAAGCTTTCTTT. This chain joins TRBV28 and TRBJ1-1, with unresolved D. Trimming removed 5 bases at V and 3 bases at J, with 25 bases between. CDR3 length: 18 amino acids. CDR1 and CDR2 from the germline V gene are MDHEN and SYDVKM.

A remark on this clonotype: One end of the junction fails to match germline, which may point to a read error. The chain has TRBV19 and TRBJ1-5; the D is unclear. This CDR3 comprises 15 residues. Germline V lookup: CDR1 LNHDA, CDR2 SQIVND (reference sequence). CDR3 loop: CASSIKGVINQPRHF. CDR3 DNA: TGTGCCAGTAGTATTAAAGGCGTGATCAATCAGCCCCGGCATTTT. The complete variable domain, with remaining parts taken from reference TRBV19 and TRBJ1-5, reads DGGITQSPKYLFRKEGQNVTLSCEQNLNHDAMYWYRQDPGQGLRLIYYSQIVNDFQKGDIAEGYSVSREKKESFPLTVTSAQKNPTAFYLCASSIKGVINQPRHFGDGTRLSIL.